These 28 T cell receptor beta chains were all obtained from the same sample, sequenced in a study of blood T cell repertoires in COVID-19. Assay used: immunoSEQ multiplex PCR; TCRdb lists only in-frame clones, some missing. The sample gives roughly 350,000 clones, 85% of which show up once; 3% to 4.5% is in the top ten. Sequenced: peripheral blood. The receptors stem from a woman younger than 35 with acute or convalescent COVID-19.

The genes are TRBV2 and TRBJ1-2; a weak D match, TRBD1 (5 bases). There are 13 residues in the CDR3. Trimming cost V 4 bases and J 7 bases, with 13 bases left between them. Germline CDR1 reads SNHLY; CDR2 reads FYNNEI. CDR3 loop: CASSAGGVGGYTF. The CDR3 DNA sequence: TGTGCCAGCAGTGCTGGAGGGGTGGGTGGCTACACCTTC.

The chain carries TRBV27 and TRBJ1-5; the match to TRBD1 covers 10 bases. Per the germline V gene, CDR1 is MNHEY and CDR2 is SMNVEV (reference sequence). This CDR3 region has 14 residues. The ends lost 5 bases at V and 5 bases at J; junction bases unmatched: 3. The CDR3 DNA sequence: TGTGCCAGCAGTCCGACAGGGGGCCATCAGCCCCAGCATTTT. Amino acids: CASSPTGGHQPQHF.

This clone was detected once. This chain joins TRBV2 and TRBJ1-3; maybe TRBD1 (5 bases). CDR1 is SNHLY and CDR2 is FYNNEI in the germline V gene. The V gene lost 3 bases and the J gene lost 4 bases, with 13 bases spanning the gap. The CDR3 runs 15 residues. CDR3: CASSDWQGLGNTIYF. The CDR3 DNA sequence: TGTGCCAGCAGTGATTGGCAGGGATTAGGAAACACCATATATTTT.

The chain joins TRBV2 to TRBJ2-5; D is possibly TRBD1 (5 bases). V was clipped by 6 bases and J by 0 bases, with 14 bases between them. Germline V gene data show CDR1 as SNHLY and CDR2 as FYNNEI. This CDR3 spans 15 amino acids. The CDR3 region has the DNA TGTGCCAGCAGCGTGCTTGGGGCCCACCAAGAGACCCAGTACTTC. Protein: CASSVLGAHQETQYF.

The CDR3 region has the DNA TGTGCCAGCAGTTTGGCAGGAGATACGCAGTATTTT. Translating it yields CASSLAGDTQYF. This chain joins TRBV28 and TRBJ2-3; the D is unclear. The CDR3 sequence is 12 residues long. Germline lookup yields CDR1 MDHEN and CDR2 SYDVKM. V lost 3 bases and J 5 bases, leaving 6 bases between the germline ends.

The genes are TRBV27 and TRBJ2-6, with 10 bases that match TRBD2. The CDR3 runs to 19 residues. Trimming removed 6 bases from V and 0 bases from J; junction bases left unmatched: 11. Per germline, CDR1 MNHEY and CDR2 SMNVEV (reference sequence). The CDR3, as DNA: TGTGCCAGCAGGCCGCGTTCAGCGGGGGGGAGCTCTGGGGCCAACGTCCTGACTTTC. Translated, it gives CASRPRSAGGSSGANVLTF.

V is TRBV5-1 and J is TRBJ1-4; D is uncertain. The CDR3 loop spans 16 amino acids. The germline V gene has CDR1 SGHRS and CDR2 YFSETQ. V was trimmed by 0 bases and J by 4 bases, leaving 13 bases between them. As DNA, the CDR3 is TGCGCCAGCAGCTTGGAAGCCGACAAAAATAATGAAAAACTGTTTTTT. As protein: CASSLEADKNNEKLFF.

CDR3 coding DNA: TGTGCCAGCAGCTTAGCGCCCGCAGGGCGATACTACGAGCAGTACTTC. Translated, it gives CASSLAPAGRYYEQYF. The chain recombines TRBV7-2 with TRBJ2-7, with D possibly being TRBD1 (5 bases). V lost 0 bases to trimming and J lost 3 bases, with 15 bases between them. Germline loops: CDR1 SGHTA, CDR2 FQGNSA. This CDR3 is built from 16 residues.

The CDR3 sequence: CASSVEAHEQYF. The DNA of the CDR3 is TGTGCCAGCAGCGTAGAAGCCCACGAGCAGTACTTC. The rearrangement joins TRBV9 to TRBJ2-7; D gene uncertain. Between the trimmed V and J ends, which lost 0 bases and 5 bases, there was a span of 6 bases. Germline V gives CDR1 SGDLS, CDR2 YYNGEE. The CDR3 loop spans 12 amino acids.

This clone was seen a single time. This chain links TRBV15 with TRBJ1-1; 10 bases align to TRBD1. The V gene end was trimmed by 1 base and the J gene end by 4 bases; junction bases not matched to a gene: 6. The CDR3 is 16 residues long. Germline loops: CDR1 LNHNV, CDR2 YYDKDF (reference sequence). The CDR3 reads CATSRAGTGVFTEAFF. The CDR3 DNA reads as TGTGCCACCAGCAGAGCGGGGACAGGGGTATTCACTGAAGCTTTCTTT.

J is TRBJ1-1 and V is TRBV29-1; no definite D call. V was pared by 4 bases and J by 2 bases, with 8 bases between. CDR1 is SQVTM and CDR2 is ANQGSEA in the germline V gene. This CDR3 contains 12 residues. The CDR3 region is CSVGTSNTEAFF. The CDR3, as DNA: TGCAGCGTTGGGACTTCTAACACTGAAGCTTTCTTT. Filled out from reference TRBV29-1 and TRBJ1-1, the complete variable domain reads SAVISQKPSRDICQRGTSLTIQCQVDSQVTMMFWYRQQPGQSLTLIATANQGSEATYESGFVIDKFPISRPNLTFSTLTVSNMSPEDSSIYLCSVGTSNTEAFFGQGTRLTVV.

The J gene is TRBJ1-5, the V gene TRBV28, with 7 positions matching TRBD1. Germline CDR1 and CDR2: MDHEN and SYDVKM. The CDR3 is made up of 16 amino acids. V trimming: 5 bases; J trimming: 4 bases; junction bases outside the gene matches: 11. The DNA for the CDR3 is TGTGCCAGCAGTACGAGGACAGGAGGCTATAATCAGCCCCAGCATTTT. It codes for CASSTRTGGYNQPQHF.

The chain uses TRBV4-2 and TRBJ1-1; tentative D call: TRBD1 (5 bases). V was pared by 0 bases and J by 0 bases, with 17 bases between. The CDR3 extends over 18 amino acids. Germline V CDR1 and CDR2: LGHNA, YNFKEQ. The CDR3 coding sequence is TGTGCCAGCAGCCAAGATGGGGCAGGGCGATGGGTGAACACTGAAGCTTTCTTT. Translation gives CASSQDGAGRWVNTEAFF.

V usage is TRBV2 and J usage is TRBJ1-3; TRBD1 might be the D (5 bases). The CDR3 has 14 amino acids. Germline CDR1 and CDR2: SNHLY and FYNNEI. V was clipped by 3 bases and J by 4 bases, with 10 bases between them. As DNA, the CDR3 is TGTGCCAGCAGTGAGGGGGGAACGGGAAACACCATATATTTT. Protein product: CASSEGGTGNTIYF. The full variable domain, completed using reference TRBV2 and TRBJ1-3, is EPEVTQTPSHQVTQMGQEVILRCVPISNHLYFYWYRQILGQKVEFLVSFYNNEISEKSEIFDDQFSVERPDGSNFTLKIRSTKLEDSAMYFCASSEGGTGNTIYFGEGSWLTVV.

The chain combines TRBV24-1 with TRBJ2-5, with D maybe TRBD1 (6 bases). Between the trimmed V and J ends, which lost 6 bases and 4 bases, there was a span of 11 bases. CDR3 length: 13 amino acids. The germline V gene has CDR1 KGHDR and CDR2 SFDVKD. This CDR3 is CATSRQVGETQYF. The CDR3 bases are TGTGCCACCAGTCGACAGGTGGGAGAGACCCAGTACTTC.

This chain connects TRBV10-1 to TRBJ1-1; no clear D gene. Trimming left V 6 bases short and J 1 base short, with 15 bases between. Germline CDR1 is WNHNN and CDR2 is SYGVQD (reference sequence). The CDR3 is 15 amino acids. The CDR3 coding sequence is TGCGCCAGCAGCGACGGACTAGACACGAACACTGAAGCTTTCTTT. Translating gives CASSDGLDTNTEAFF.

This chain connects TRBV3-1 (or the pseudogene TRBV3-2) to TRBJ1-4; 8 nucleotides align to TRBD1. This CDR3 is built from 19 residues. CDR1 is LGHDT and CDR2 is YNNKEL in the germline V gene (reference sequence). The J segment lost 1 base and the V segment lost 0 bases, leaving 10 bases of the junction unmatched. CDR3 region: CASSQDLFQGALTNEKLFF. For the CDR3, the DNA is TGTGCCAGCAGCCAAGATTTATTTCAGGGGGCGTTAACTAATGAAAAACTGTTTTTT.

The chain uses TRBV7-2 and TRBJ2-7; 11 bases line up with TRBD2. V was pared by 5 bases and J by 1 base, with 4 bases of the junction left unmatched. Germline V gene sequence: CDR1 SGHTA, CDR2 FQGNSA. CDR3 size: 15 residues. CDR3 sequence: CASSLLAGESYEQYF. Written as DNA, the CDR3 is TGTGCCAGCAGCCTACTAGCGGGGGAATCCTACGAGCAGTACTTC.

The chain is built from TRBV15 and TRBJ2-1, with TRBD2 matching 9 bases. Losses at the gene ends were 4 bases for V and 8 bases for J; bases not matched to a gene: 9. The CDR3 sequence is 15 residues long. Germline V CDR1 and CDR2: LNHNV, YYDKDF (reference sequence). The CDR3 loop is CATSKGTSRADEQFF. The CDR3 DNA follows: TGTGCCACCAGCAAGGGGACTAGCAGGGCCGATGAGCAGTTCTTC.

The chain uses TRBV28 and TRBJ2-3; 11 nucleotides agree with TRBD2. From germline, CDR1 is MDHEN and CDR2 SYDVKM. Germline trimming cut 6 bases from V and 2 bases from J; bases unmatched to any gene: 1. The CDR3 has 14 residues. The DNA for the CDR3 is TGTGCCAGCAGGACTAGCGGGGCCACAGATACGCAGTATTTT. Its protein is CASRTSGATDTQYF. Variable domain in full (rest from reference TRBV28 and TRBJ2-3): DVKVTQSSRYLVKRTGEKVFLECVQDMDHENMFWYRQDPGLGLRLIYFSYDVKMKEKGDIPEGYSVSREKKERFSLILESASTNQTSMYLCASRTSGATDTQYFGPGTRLTVL.

V is TRBV13 and J is TRBJ2-1; TRBD2 agrees at 8 bases. Germline V gene data show CDR1 as PRHDT and CDR2 as FYEKMQ (reference sequence). The CDR3 runs to 15 residues. V dropped 1 base and J dropped 4; count of bases not matched to a gene: 3. This chain's CDR3 is CASSLVSGGYNEQFF. The CDR3, as DNA: TGTGCCAGCAGCTTAGTGAGCGGGGGTTACAATGAGCAGTTCTTC.

The genes are TRBV11-2 and TRBJ2-1, with 7 positions matching TRBD1. J was trimmed by 7 bases and V by 4 bases; bases with no gene match: 4. CDR3 length: 13 residues. CDR1 and CDR2 from the germline V gene are SGHAT and FQNNGV. The CDR3 here is CASSYYRGNEQFF. In DNA, the CDR3 is TGTGCCAGCAGCTACTACAGGGGAAATGAGCAGTTCTTC.

V usage is TRBV28 and J usage is TRBJ2-3; 9 positions agree with TRBD1. The junction had 12 bases not matched to a gene; V was cut back by 4 bases and J by 7 bases. The CDR3 consists of 16 residues. Germline V gene data show CDR1 as MDHEN and CDR2 as SYDVKM. The CDR3 is CASSSAWGQGANTQYF. The CDR3 DNA is TGTGCCAGCAGTTCCGCTTGGGGACAGGGCGCGAATACGCAGTATTTT. Combining the CDR3 with reference TRBV28 and TRBJ2-3 gives the whole variable domain DVKVTQSSRYLVKRTGEKVFLECVQDMDHENMFWYRQDPGLGLRLIYFSYDVKMKEKGDIPEGYSVSREKKERFSLILESASTNQTSMYLCASSSAWGQGANTQYFGPGTRLTVL.

The rearrangement joins TRBV6-5 to TRBJ2-1, with TRBD2 matching over 7 bases. The V segment lost 4 bases and the J segment 4 bases; nucleotides outside the gene matches: 10. This CDR3 is built from 16 residues. In germline, CDR1 is MNHEY, CDR2 SVGAGI. Written as DNA, the CDR3 is TGTGCCAGCAGTTCCGATCCGACTAGCTGGTACAATGAGCAGTTCTTC. Translating gives CASSSDPTSWYNEQFF.

The chain has TRBV2 and TRBJ2-1, with TRBD2 matching over 7 bases. The J segment lost 3 bases and the V segment lost 6 bases, leaving 8 bases of the junction unmatched. CDR1 SNHLY and CDR2 FYNNEI come from the germline V gene. CDR3 length: 15 residues. CDR3 DNA: TGTGCCAGCAGGACCGACTGGGGGGGCTACAATGAGCAGTTCTTC. Translating it yields CASRTDWGGYNEQFF.

Comment on this clone: This same CDR3 is encoded by further DNA sequences in the sample. The chain employs TRBV28 and TRBJ2-7; 10 positions agree with TRBD1. This CDR3 has 15 amino acids. J lost 0 bases, V lost 3 bases, and 2 bases had no gene match. Germline lookup yields CDR1 MDHEN and CDR2 SYDVKM. Written as DNA, the CDR3 is TGTGCCAGCAGTTTGGGGACAGGGGACTCCTACGAGCAGTACTTC. Protein: CASSLGTGDSYEQYF. The full variable domain, with the rest looked up from reference TRBV28 and TRBJ2-7, is DVKVTQSSRYLVKRTGEKVFLECVQDMDHENMFWYRQDPGLGLRLIYFSYDVKMKEKGDIPEGYSVSREKKERFSLILESASTNQTSMYLCASSLGTGDSYEQYFGPGTRLTVT.

The chain has TRBV4-1 and TRBJ1-5; D is unclear. The CDR3 spans 16 residues. The germline V gene encodes CDR1 MGHRA and CDR2 YSYEKL. V lost 3 bases, J lost 3 bases, and 15 bases lay in between. The CDR3 nucleotides are TGCGCCAGCAGCCACGAGGTTTACCCGATCAATCAGCCCCAGCATTTT. It specifies CASSHEVYPINQPQHF.

The rearrangement uses TRBV10-1 and TRBJ2-3, with D possibly matching TRBD1 (5 bases). V was shortened by 3 bases and J by 0 bases, with 7 bases between the two germline ends. This CDR3 region has 14 residues. Germline V lookup: CDR1 WNHNN, CDR2 SYGVQD (reference sequence). The CDR3 DNA reads as TGCGCCAGCAGTGATCGACAGAGCACAGATACGCAGTATTTT. The encoded protein is CASSDRQSTDTQYF.